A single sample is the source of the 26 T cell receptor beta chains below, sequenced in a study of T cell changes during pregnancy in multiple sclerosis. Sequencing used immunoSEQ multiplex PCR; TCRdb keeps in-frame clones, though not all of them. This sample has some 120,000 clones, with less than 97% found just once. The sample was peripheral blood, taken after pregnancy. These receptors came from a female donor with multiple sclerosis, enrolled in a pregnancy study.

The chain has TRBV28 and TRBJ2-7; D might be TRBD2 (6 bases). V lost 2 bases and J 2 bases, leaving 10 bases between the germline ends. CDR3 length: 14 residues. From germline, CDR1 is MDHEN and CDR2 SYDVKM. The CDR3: CASSLGGRTYEQYF. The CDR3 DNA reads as TGTGCCAGCAGTTTAGGGGGGAGGACCTACGAGCAGTACTTC.

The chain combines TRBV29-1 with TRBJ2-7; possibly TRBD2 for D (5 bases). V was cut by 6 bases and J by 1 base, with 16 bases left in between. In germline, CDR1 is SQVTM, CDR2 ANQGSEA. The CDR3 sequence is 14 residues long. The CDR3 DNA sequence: TGCAGCGTCCAACGGTACGGCGGGTCCTACGAGCAGTACTTC. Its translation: CSVQRYGGSYEQYF.

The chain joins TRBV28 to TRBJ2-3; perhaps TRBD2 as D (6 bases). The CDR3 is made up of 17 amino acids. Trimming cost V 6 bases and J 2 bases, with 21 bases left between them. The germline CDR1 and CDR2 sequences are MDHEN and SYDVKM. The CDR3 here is CASSLPRLASDTDTQYF. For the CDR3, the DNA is TGTGCCAGCAGCCTTCCACGACTGGCTAGCGACACAGATACGCAGTATTTT.

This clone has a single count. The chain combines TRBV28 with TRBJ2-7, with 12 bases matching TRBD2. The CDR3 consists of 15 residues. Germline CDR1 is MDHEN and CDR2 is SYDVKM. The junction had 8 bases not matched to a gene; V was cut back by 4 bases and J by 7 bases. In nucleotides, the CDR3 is TGTGCCAGCAGTTCGCTAGCGGGAGGGCCGGGGGAGCAGTACTTC. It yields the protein CASSSLAGGPGEQYF.

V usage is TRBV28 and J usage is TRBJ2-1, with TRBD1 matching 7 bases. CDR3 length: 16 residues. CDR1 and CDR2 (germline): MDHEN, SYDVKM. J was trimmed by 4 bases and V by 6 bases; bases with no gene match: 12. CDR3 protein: CASRTTQGKSYNEQFF. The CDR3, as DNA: TGTGCCAGCAGAACAACACAGGGGAAGAGTTACAATGAGCAGTTCTTC.

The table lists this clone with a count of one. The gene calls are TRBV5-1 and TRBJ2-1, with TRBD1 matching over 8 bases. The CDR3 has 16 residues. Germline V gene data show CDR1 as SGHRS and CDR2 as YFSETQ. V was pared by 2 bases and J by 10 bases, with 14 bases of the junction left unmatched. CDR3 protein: CASSFSGGASLSEQFF. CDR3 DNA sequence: TGCGCCAGCAGCTTCTCAGGGGGCGCTTCGTTGTCAGAGCAGTTCTTC.

The CDR3 spells CSARLNEQFF. DNA for the CDR3: TGCAGTGCTAGACTCAATGAGCAGTTCTTC. The chain links TRBV20-1 to TRBJ2-1; D gene ambiguous. CDR1 is DFQATT, CDR2 SNEGSKA, per germline (reference sequence). V dropped 2 bases and J dropped 6 bases, with 2 bases sitting between them. The CDR3 length is 10 residues.

CDR3 protein: CAISEETVGQYF. The CDR3 bases are TGTGCCATCAGTGAAGAGACAGTCGGACAGTACTTC. This chain joins TRBV10-3 and TRBJ2-7, with a weak D call TRBD1 (5 bases). CDR3 length: 12 amino acids. The germline gives CDR1 ENHRY, CDR2 SYGVKD. Trimming shortened V by 3 bases and J by 10 bases, and 13 bases separated the two germline ends.

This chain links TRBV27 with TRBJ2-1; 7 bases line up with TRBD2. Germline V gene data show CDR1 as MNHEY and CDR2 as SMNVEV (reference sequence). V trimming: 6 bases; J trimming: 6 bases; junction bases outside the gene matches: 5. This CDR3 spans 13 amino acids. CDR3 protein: CASSLLASNEQFF. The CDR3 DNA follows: TGTGCCAGCAGCTTACTAGCGAGCAATGAGCAGTTCTTC.

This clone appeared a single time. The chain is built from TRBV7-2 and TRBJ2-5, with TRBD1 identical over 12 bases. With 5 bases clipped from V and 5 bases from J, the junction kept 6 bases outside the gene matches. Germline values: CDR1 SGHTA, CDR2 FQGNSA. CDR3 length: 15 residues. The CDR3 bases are TGTGCCAGCAGCAGTCCGGGACAGGGGGCGGAGACCCAGTACTTC. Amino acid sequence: CASSSPGQGAETQYF.

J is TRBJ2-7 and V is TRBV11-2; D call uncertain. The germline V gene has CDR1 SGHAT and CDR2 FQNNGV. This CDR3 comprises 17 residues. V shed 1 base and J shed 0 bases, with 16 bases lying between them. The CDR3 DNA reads TGTGCCAGCAGCTTAGCCCCCCGCACCGCGAGCTCCTACGAGCAGTACTTC. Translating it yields CASSLAPRTASSYEQYF.

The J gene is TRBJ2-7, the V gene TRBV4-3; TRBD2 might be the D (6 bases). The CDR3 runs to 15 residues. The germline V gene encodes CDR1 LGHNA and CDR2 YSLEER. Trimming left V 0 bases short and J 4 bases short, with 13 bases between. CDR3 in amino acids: CASSQDVGSRYEQYF. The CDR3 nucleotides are TGCGCCAGCAGCCAAGATGTCGGGAGTCGATACGAGCAGTACTTC.

This CDR3 is CASSERRGLKSSGANVLTF. The CDR3 region has the DNA TGTGCCAGCAGCGAACGAAGGGGGCTAAAAAGCTCTGGGGCCAACGTCCTGACTTTC. V and J are TRBV9 and TRBJ2-6; 7 nucleotides match TRBD1. V gave up 3 bases and J gave up 0 bases; unmatched junction bases: 12. Germline CDR1 SGDLS, CDR2 YYNGEE. The CDR3 runs 19 residues.

CDR3 DNA: TGTGCCAGCAGCAAATGTAGCGATCCCGCCTCGAACACCGGGGAGCTGTTTTTT. Translating it yields CASSKCSDPASNTGELFF. V and J are TRBV21-1 and TRBJ2-2; TRBD2 was called by the table and not checked on the DNA. TRBV21-1 is recorded as a pseudogene. The CDR3 spans 18 residues.

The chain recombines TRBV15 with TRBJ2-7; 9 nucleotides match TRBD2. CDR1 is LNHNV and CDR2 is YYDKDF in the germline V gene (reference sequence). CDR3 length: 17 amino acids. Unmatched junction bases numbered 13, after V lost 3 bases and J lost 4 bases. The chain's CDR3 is CATSSSLAGKARYEQYF. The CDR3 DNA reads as TGTGCCACCAGCAGCTCACTAGCGGGTAAGGCTAGGTACGAGCAGTACTTC. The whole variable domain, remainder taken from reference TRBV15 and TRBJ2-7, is DAMVIQNPRYQVTQFGKPVTLSCSQTLNHNVMYWYQQKSSQAPKLLFHYYDKDFNNEADTPDNFQSRRPNTSFCFLDIRSPGLGDTAMYLCATSSSLAGKARYEQYFGPGTRLTVT.

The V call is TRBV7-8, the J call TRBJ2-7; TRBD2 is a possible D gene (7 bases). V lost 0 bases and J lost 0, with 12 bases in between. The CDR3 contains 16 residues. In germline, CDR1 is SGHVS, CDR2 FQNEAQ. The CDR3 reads CASSLARGGGSYEQYF. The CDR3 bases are TGTGCCAGCAGCTTAGCCCGGGGAGGGGGCTCCTACGAGCAGTACTTC.

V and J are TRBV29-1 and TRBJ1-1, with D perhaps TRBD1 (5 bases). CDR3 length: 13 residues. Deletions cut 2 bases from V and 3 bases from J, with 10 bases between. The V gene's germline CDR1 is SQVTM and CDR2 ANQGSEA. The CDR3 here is CSVERGLYTEAFF. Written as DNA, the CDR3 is TGCAGCGTTGAACGGGGACTATACACTGAAGCTTTCTTT.

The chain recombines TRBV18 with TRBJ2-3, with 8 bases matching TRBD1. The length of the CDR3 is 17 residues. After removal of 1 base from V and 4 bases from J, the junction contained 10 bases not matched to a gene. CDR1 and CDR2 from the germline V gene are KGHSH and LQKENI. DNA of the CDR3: TGTGCCAGCTCACCACTTCTGGTCAGGGGGCGCGCAGATACGCAGTATTTT. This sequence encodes CASSPLLVRGRADTQYF.

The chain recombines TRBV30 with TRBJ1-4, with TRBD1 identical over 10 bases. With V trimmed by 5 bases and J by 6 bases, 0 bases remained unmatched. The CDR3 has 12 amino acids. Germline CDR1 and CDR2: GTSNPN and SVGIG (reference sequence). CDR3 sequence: CAWGTGDEKLFF. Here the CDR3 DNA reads TGTGCCTGGGGGACAGGGGATGAAAAACTGTTTTTT. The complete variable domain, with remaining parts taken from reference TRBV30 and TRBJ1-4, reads SQTIHQWPATLVQPVGSPLSLECTVEGTSNPNLYWYRQAAGRGLQLLFYSVGIGQISSEVPQNLSASRPQDRQFILSSKKLLLSDSGFYLCAWGTGDEKLFFGSGTQLSVL.

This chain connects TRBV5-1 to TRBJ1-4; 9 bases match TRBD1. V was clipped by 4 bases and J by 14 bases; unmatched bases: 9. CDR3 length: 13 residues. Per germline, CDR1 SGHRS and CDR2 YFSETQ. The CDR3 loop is CASSEDAGTGLFF. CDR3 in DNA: TGCGCCAGCAGCGAGGACGCGGGGACAGGGCTGTTTTTT.

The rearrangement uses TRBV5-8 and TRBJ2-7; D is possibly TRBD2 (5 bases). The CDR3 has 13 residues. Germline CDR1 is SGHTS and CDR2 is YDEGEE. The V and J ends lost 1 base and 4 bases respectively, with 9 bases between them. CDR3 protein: CASSLLTNYEQYF. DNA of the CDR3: TGTGCCAGCAGCTTGTTGACTAATTACGAGCAGTACTTC.

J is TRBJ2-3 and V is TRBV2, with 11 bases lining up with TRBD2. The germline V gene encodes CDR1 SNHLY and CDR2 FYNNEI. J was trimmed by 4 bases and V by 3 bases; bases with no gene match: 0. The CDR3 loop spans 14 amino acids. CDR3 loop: CASSDSGRADTQYF. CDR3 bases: TGTGCCAGCAGTGATAGCGGGAGGGCAGATACGCAGTATTTT.

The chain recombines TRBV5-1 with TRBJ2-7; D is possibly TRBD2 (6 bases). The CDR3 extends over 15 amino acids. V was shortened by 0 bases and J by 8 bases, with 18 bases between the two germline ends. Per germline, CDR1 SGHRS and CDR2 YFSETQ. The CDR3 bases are TGCGCCAGCAGCTTGGCCGGGACTGGTAACGGGCAGCAGTACTTC. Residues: CASSLAGTGNGQQYF.

CDR3: CASSLLQGSAFF. CDR3 bases: TGTGCCAGCAGCTTACTACAGGGCTCAGCTTTCTTT. The J gene is TRBJ1-1, the V gene TRBV7-2; TRBD1 might be the D (6 bases). V was cut by 2 bases and J by 10 bases, with 11 bases left in between. The germline CDR1 and CDR2 sequences are SGHTA and FQGNSA. This CDR3 has 12 amino acids.

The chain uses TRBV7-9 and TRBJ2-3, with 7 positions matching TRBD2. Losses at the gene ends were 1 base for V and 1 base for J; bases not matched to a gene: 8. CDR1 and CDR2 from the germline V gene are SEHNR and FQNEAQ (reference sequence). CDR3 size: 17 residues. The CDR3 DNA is TGTGCCAGCAGCTTAGGTGGCGGGAGCATCGGCACAGATACGCAGTATTTT. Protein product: CASSLGGGSIGTDTQYF.

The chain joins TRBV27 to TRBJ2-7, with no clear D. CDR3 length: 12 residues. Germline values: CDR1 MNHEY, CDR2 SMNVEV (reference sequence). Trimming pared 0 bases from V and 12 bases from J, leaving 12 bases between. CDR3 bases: TGTGCCAGCAGTTTATCGTACGGTGAACTGTACTTC. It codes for CASSLSYGELYF.